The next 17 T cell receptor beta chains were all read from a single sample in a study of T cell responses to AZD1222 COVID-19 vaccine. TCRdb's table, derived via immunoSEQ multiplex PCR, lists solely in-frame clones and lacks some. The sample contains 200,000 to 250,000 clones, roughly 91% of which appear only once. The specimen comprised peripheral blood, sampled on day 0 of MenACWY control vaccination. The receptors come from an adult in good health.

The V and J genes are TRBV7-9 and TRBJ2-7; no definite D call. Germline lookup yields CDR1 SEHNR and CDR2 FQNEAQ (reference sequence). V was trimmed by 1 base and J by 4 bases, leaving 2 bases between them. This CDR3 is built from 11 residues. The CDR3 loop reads CASSLEYEQYF. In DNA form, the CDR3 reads TGTGCCAGCAGCTTAGAGTACGAGCAGTACTTC. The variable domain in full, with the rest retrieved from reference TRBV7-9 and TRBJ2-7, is DTGVSQNPRHKITKRGQNVTFRCDPISEHNRLYWYRQTLGQGPEFLTYFQNEAQLEKSRLLSDRFSAERPKGSFSTLEIQRTEQGDSAMYLCASSLEYEQYFGPGTRLTVT.

CDR3 amino acids: CASTKGFSYNEQFF. The CDR3 coding sequence is TGTGCCAGCACCAAGGGGTTCTCCTACAATGAGCAGTTCTTC. This chain links TRBV28 with TRBJ2-1; tentatively, D is TRBD1 (5 bases). V lost 7 bases and J 0 bases, leaving 10 bases between the germline ends. The CDR3 runs to 14 residues. Germline values: CDR1 MDHEN, CDR2 SYDVKM.

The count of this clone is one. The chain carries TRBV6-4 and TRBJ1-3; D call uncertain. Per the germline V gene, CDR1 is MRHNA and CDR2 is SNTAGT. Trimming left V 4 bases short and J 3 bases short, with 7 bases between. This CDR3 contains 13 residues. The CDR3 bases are TGTGCCAGCAGTGTCGAGGTTGGAAACACCATATATTTT. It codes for CASSVEVGNTIYF.

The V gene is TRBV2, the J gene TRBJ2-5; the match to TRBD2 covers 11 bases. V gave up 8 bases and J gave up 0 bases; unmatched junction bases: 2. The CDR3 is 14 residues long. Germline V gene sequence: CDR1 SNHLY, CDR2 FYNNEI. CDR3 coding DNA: TGTGCCAGCGGGACTAGCGGCTACCAAGAGACCCAGTACTTC. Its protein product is CASGTSGYQETQYF. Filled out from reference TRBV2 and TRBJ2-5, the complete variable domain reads EPEVTQTPSHQVTQMGQEVILRCVPISNHLYFYWYRQILGQKVEFLVSFYNNEISEKSEIFDDQFSVERPDGSNFTLKIRSTKLEDSAMYFCASGTSGYQETQYFGPGTRLLVL.

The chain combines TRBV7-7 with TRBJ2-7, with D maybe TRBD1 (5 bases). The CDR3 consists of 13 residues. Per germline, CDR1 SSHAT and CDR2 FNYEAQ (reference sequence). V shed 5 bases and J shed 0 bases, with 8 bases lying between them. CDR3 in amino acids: CASSPTGSYEQYF. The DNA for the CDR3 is TGTGCCAGCAGCCCCACAGGCTCCTACGAGCAGTACTTC.

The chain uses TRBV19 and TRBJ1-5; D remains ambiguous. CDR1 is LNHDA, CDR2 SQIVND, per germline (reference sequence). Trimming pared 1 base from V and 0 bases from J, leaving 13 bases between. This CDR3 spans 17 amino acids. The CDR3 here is CASSIGVKDYSNQPQHF. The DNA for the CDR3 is TGTGCCAGTAGTATAGGAGTTAAGGACTATAGCAATCAGCCCCAGCATTTT.

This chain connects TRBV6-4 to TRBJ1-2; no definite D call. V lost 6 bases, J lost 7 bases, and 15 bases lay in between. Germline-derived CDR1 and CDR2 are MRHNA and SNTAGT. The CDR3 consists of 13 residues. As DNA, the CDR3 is TGTGCCAGCAGCGCCGTCGAGGGCAGTGGCTACACCTTC. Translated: CASSAVEGSGYTF.

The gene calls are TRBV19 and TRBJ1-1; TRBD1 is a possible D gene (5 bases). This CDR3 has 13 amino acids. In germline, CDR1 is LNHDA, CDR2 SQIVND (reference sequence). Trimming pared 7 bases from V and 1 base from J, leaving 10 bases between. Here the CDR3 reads CASTSGGNTEAFF. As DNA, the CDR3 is TGTGCCAGTACCAGCGGGGGGAACACTGAAGCTTTCTTT.

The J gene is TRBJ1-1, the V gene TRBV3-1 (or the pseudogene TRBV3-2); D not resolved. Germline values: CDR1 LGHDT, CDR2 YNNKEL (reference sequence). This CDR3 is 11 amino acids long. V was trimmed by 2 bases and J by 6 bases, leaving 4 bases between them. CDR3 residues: CASSQWSEAFF. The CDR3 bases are TGTGCCAGCAGCCAATGGTCTGAAGCTTTCTTT.

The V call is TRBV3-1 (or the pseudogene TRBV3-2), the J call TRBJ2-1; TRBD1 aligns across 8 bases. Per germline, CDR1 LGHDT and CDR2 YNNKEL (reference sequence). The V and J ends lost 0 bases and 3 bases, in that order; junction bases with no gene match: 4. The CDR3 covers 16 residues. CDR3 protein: CASSQDDRGIYNEQFF. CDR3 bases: TGTGCCAGCAGCCAAGATGACAGGGGAATCTACAATGAGCAGTTCTTC.

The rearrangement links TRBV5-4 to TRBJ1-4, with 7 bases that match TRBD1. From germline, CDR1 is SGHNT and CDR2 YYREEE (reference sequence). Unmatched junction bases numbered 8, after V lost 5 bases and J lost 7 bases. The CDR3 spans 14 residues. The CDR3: CASSSDRDGEKLFF. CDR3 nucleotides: TGTGCCAGCAGTTCCGACAGGGATGGTGAAAAACTGTTTTTT.

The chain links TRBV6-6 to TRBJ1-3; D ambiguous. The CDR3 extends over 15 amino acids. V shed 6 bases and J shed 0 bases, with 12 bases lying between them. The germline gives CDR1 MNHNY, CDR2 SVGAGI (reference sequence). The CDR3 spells CASRNPGISGNTIYF. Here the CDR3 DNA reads TGTGCCAGCAGAAATCCGGGCATCTCTGGAAACACCATATATTTT.

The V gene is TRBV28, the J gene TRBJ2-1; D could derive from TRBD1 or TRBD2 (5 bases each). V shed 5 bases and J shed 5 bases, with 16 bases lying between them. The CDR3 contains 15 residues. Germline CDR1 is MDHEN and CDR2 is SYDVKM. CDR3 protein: CASSELSRGDNEQFF. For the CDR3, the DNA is TGTGCCAGCAGTGAGTTAAGTAGGGGAGACAATGAGCAGTTCTTC. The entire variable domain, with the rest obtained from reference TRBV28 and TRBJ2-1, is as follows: DVKVTQSSRYLVKRTGEKVFLECVQDMDHENMFWYRQDPGLGLRLIYFSYDVKMKEKGDIPEGYSVSREKKERFSLILESASTNQTSMYLCASSELSRGDNEQFFGPGTRLTVL.

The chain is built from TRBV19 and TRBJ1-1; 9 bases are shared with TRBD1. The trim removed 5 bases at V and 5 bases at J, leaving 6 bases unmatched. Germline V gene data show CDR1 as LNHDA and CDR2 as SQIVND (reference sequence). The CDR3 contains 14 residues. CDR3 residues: CASSPDRGRTEAFF. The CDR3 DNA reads TGTGCCAGTAGTCCGGACAGGGGAAGGACTGAAGCTTTCTTT.

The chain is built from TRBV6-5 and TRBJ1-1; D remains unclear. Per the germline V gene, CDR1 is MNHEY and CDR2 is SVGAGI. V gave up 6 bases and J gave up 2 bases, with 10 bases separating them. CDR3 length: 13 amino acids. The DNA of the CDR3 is TGTGCCAGCAGCAGAGCTATTAACACTGAAGCTTTCTTT. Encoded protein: CASSRAINTEAFF.

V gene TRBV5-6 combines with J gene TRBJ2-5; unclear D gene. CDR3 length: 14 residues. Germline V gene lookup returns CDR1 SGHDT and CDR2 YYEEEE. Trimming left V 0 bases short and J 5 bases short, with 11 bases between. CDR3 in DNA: TGTGCCAGCAGCTTGGACAGTACTGGGGAGACCCAGTACTTC. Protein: CASSLDSTGETQYF. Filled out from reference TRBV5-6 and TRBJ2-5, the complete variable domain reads DAGVTQSPTHLIKTRGQQVTLRCSPKSGHDTVSWYQQALGQGPQFIFQYYEEEERQRGNFPDRFSGHQFPNYSSELNVNALLLGDSALYLCASSLDSTGETQYFGPGTRLLVL.

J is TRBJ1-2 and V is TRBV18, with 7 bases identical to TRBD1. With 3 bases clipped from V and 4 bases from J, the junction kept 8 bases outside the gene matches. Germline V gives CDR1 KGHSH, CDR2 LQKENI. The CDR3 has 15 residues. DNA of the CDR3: TGTGCCAGCTCACCCTTGGACAGGATCTTCTATGGCTACACCTTC. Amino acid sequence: CASSPLDRIFYGYTF.